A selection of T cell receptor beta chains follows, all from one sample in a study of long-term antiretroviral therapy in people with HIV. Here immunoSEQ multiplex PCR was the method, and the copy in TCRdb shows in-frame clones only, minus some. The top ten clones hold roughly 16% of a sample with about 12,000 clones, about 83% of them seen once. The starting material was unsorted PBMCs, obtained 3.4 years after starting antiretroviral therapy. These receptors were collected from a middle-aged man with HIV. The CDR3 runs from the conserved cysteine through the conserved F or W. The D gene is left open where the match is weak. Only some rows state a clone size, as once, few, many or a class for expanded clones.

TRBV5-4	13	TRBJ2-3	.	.	CASSLDHTDTQYF	TGTGCCAGCAGCTTGGACCACACAGATACGCAGTATTTT
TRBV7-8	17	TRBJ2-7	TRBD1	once	CASSSSAQASDRYEQYF	TGTGCCAGCAGCTCTAGTGCACAAGCCTCGGACAGGTACGAGCAGTACTTC
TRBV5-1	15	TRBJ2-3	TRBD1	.	CASRPGQIYTDTQYF	TGCGCCAGTAGGCCGGGACAGATTTACACAGATACGCAGTATTTT
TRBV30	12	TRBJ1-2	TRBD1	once	CAHAQGAYGYTF	TGTGCCCACGCCCAGGGGGCCTATGGCTACACCTTC
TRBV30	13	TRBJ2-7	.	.	CAWSIGLAREQYF	TGTGCCTGGAGTATAGGGTTGGCTCGCGAGCAGTACTTC
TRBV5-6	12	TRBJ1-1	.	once	CASSLRLTEAFF	TGTGCCAGCAGCTTGAGGTTAACTGAAGCTTTCTTT
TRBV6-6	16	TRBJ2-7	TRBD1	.	CASRDLIGTGGYEQYF	TGTGCCAGCAGGGACCTAATAGGGACAGGGGGCTACGAGCAGTACTTC
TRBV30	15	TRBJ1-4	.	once	CAWSATGLPNEKLFF	TGTGCCTGGAGTGCAACGGGACTACCAAATGAAAAACTGTTTTTT
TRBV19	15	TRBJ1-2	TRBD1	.	CASSPTPQTGNGYTF	TGTGCCAGTAGTCCCACCCCACAGACAGGGAACGGCTACACCTTC
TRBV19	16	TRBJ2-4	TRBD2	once	CASSTSGRFAKNIQYF	TGTGCCAGTAGTACTAGCGGGAGGTTCGCCAAAAACATTCAGTACTTC
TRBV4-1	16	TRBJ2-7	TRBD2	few	CASSPSGTSGTYEQYF	TGCGCCAGCAGCCCATCCGGGACTAGCGGGACCTACGAGCAGTACTTC